This T cell receptor beta chain was retrieved from a study of cytomegalovirus exposure and HLA in healthy donors. In nominal health when sampled, donors likely had unrecorded immune exposures nonetheless. PCR used 60 Vbeta primers and 13 Jbeta primers. The protocol was immunoSEQ multiplex PCR, while the TCRdb copy is restricted to in-frame clones and leaves out a portion. The sample lists about 150,000 clones; more than 70% were seen once. The source of this sequence is a man aged 25-45 years in good health and CMV-seronegative. The material sequenced was PBMCs.

CDR3 region: CASSLAVAGGYTGELFF. The CDR3 region has the DNA TGCGCCAGCAGCTTGGCCGTCGCGGGAGGTTACACCGGGGAGCTGTTTTTT. The chain is built from TRBV5-1 and TRBJ2-2; 8 bases agree with TRBD2. The J segment lost 3 bases and the V segment lost 0 bases, leaving 7 bases of the junction unmatched. Germline V CDR1 and CDR2: SGHRS, YFSETQ. This CDR3 spans 17 amino acids. Filled out from reference TRBV5-1 and TRBJ2-2, the complete variable domain reads KAGVTQTPRYLIKTRGQQVTLSCSPISGHRSVSWYQQTPGQGLQFLFEYFSETQRNKGNFPGRFSGRQFSNSRSEMNVSTLELGDSALYLCASSLAVAGGYTGELFFGEGSRLTVL.